These 30 T cell receptor beta chains were sequenced from one sample in a study of identical twins. MiXCR was run by TCRdb on the 5' RACE reads, yielding one entry per CDR3 protein. Of some 560,000 distinct CDR3 sequences listed, 7.5% to 10% were seen once; the top ten hold roughly 3%. These sequences were also reported in another study, on yellow fever vaccine responses in identical twins.

Sequencing used PBMCs. The receptors shown here come from a woman between 18 and 30 years old in good health.

The rearrangement uses TRBV7-2 and TRBJ2-1; tentatively, D is TRBD1 (6 bases). Germline V gives CDR1 SGHTA, CDR2 FQGNSA. V was pared by 5 bases and J by 1 base, with 15 bases between. The CDR3 consists of 16 residues. Written as DNA, the CDR3 is TGTGCCAGCAGCCCCTATATGAGGGGGTCCTACAATGAGCAGTTCTTC. This gives the protein CASSPYMRGSYNEQFF.

This clonotype was counted a single time. The chain links TRBV12-5 to TRBJ1-2; 7 positions match TRBD1. The CDR3 spans 19 residues. The germline V gene has CDR1 LGHNT and CDR2 FRNRAP. V lost 0 bases to trimming and J lost 2 bases; unmatched junction nucleotides: 15. The chain's CDR3 is CASGLVPGTVRMGNYGYTF. Written as DNA, the CDR3 is TGTGCTAGTGGTTTGGTACCCGGGACAGTTCGTATGGGGAACTATGGCTACACCTTC.

Regarding this clonotype: At one of its ends the junction is not consistent with the germline gene, which may arise from a read error. The chain joins TRBV5-1 to TRBJ2-5; 11 bases align to TRBD1. The CDR3 has 16 amino acids. The germline CDR1 and CDR2 sequences are SGHRS and YFSETQ. CDR3 DNA: TGCGCCAGCAGCTCCCGGACAGGGGGCTTTGAAGAGACCCTGTACTTC. Its translation: CASSSRTGGFEETLYF.

This clonotype was seen only a few times. The chain recombines TRBV20-1 with TRBJ1-2, with TRBD1 as a possible D gene (5 bases). Deletions cut 2 bases from V and 0 bases from J, with 13 bases between. In germline, CDR1 is DFQATT, CDR2 SNEGSKA (reference sequence). The CDR3 spans 15 residues. The CDR3 nucleotides are TGCAGTGCTAGACCCGGGGGAAGAGCTAACTATGGCTACACCTTC. Translating gives CSARPGGRANYGYTF.

This sequence joins TRBV18 and TRBJ2-5; 13 bases line up with TRBD2. CDR1 is KGHSH and CDR2 is LQKENI in the germline V gene. This CDR3 is built from 16 residues. V dropped 4 bases and J dropped 5; count of bases not matched to a gene: 7. The CDR3 sequence is CASSQGLAGAAETQYF. As DNA, the CDR3 is TGTGCCAGCTCACAAGGACTAGCGGGAGCTGCTGAGACCCAGTACTTC. The full variable domain, rest sourced from reference TRBV18 and TRBJ2-5, is NAGVMQNPRHLVRRRGQEARLRCSPMKGHSHVYWYRQLPEEGLKFMVYLQKENIIDESGMPKERFSAEFPKEGPSILRIQQVVRGDSAAYFCASSQGLAGAAETQYFGPGTRLLVL.

The chain has TRBV5-1 and TRBJ1-2; TRBD1 matches at 9 bases. The germline CDR1 and CDR2 sequences are SGHRS and YFSETQ. The V segment lost 0 bases and the J segment 8 bases; nucleotides outside the gene matches: 17. This CDR3 region has 18 residues. Here the CDR3 reads CASSLAVDPTGGALGYTF. The CDR3 DNA is TGCGCCAGCAGCTTGGCCGTTGACCCCACAGGGGGCGCGTTAGGCTACACCTTC.

This clonotype was observed many times. The chain is built from TRBV7-6 and TRBJ2-1, with D uncertain. Trimming shortened V by 0 bases and J by 1 base, and 13 bases separated the two germline ends. Looked up from germline, CDR1 is SGHVS and CDR2 is FNYEAQ. The CDR3 is 17 amino acids. The CDR3 sequence: CASSLALRLESYNEQFF. In DNA, the CDR3 is TGTGCCAGCAGCTTAGCGCTCAGGCTAGAGTCCTACAATGAGCAGTTCTTC.

The table lists this clonotype with many counts. V and J are TRBV5-1 and TRBJ2-1, with 8 bases fitting TRBD1. CDR1 and CDR2 from the germline V gene are SGHRS and YFSETQ. The CDR3 totals 15 residues. With 1 base clipped from V and 4 bases from J, the junction kept 4 bases outside the gene matches. CDR3 bases: TGCGCCAGCAGCTTGCGGACAGGGATTTACAATGAGCAGTTCTTC. It yields the protein CASSLRTGIYNEQFF.

This clonotype was picked up a small number of times. The chain recombines TRBV10-3 with TRBJ2-7; D possibly matches TRBD1 or TRBD2 (5 bases each). Between the trimmed V and J ends, which lost 10 bases and 6 bases, there was a span of 19 bases. This CDR3 contains 13 residues. Germline V gene sequence: CDR1 ENHRY, CDR2 SYGVKD. CDR3 sequence: CATGMGPAAEQYF. In nucleotides, the CDR3 is TGTGCCACCGGCATGGGACCGGCAGCCGAGCAGTACTTC.

This clonotype appeared many times. The chain combines TRBV10-3 with TRBJ2-1, with D maybe TRBD1 (6 bases). CDR1 and CDR2 (germline): ENHRY, SYGVKD. The germline V and J ends were trimmed by 4 bases and 5 bases, with 9 bases remaining between them. The CDR3 is 13 residues long. The CDR3 DNA is TGTGCCATCAGTGGACAGGTAAACAATGAGCAGTTCTTC. Translated: CAISGQVNNEQFF.

This clonotype occurred a few times. This chain uses TRBV3-1 with TRBJ2-7, with a possible D match to TRBD2 (6 bases). The CDR3 loop spans 16 amino acids. Germline CDR1 LGHDT, CDR2 YNNKEL (reference sequence). Trimming shortened V by 3 bases and J by 3 bases, and 18 bases separated the two germline ends. The CDR3 nucleotides are TGTGCCAGCAGCCACTGGGACTCAAGTACCTACTACGAGCAGTACTTC. Translated, it gives CASSHWDSSTYYEQYF.

A word on this clonotype: The junction does not match germline at one end; this may be a read error. The chain joins TRBV7-9 to TRBJ2-5, with D perhaps matching TRBD1 or TRBD2 (5 bases each). Germline V gene sequence: CDR1 SEHNR, CDR2 FQNEAQ (reference sequence). The CDR3 covers 14 residues. The CDR3 coding sequence is TGTGCCAGCAGCCGGGGACCCGGATGGGAGAGCCAGTACTTC. Its translation is CASSRGPGWESQYF.

This clonotype was recorded at least ten times. V usage is TRBV29-1 and J usage is TRBJ1-2; TRBD1 agrees at 7 bases. This CDR3 is 12 amino acids long. In germline, CDR1 is SQVTM, CDR2 ANQGSEA. Trimming cost V 6 bases and J 3 bases; bases outside gene matches: 4. This chain's CDR3 is CSVGTGDYGYTF. CDR3 nucleotides: TGCAGCGTGGGAACAGGGGACTATGGCTACACCTTC. Full variable domain (rest looked up from reference TRBV29-1 and TRBJ1-2): SAVISQKPSRDICQRGTSLTIQCQVDSQVTMMFWYRQQPGQSLTLIATANQGSEATYESGFVIDKFPISRPNLTFSTLTVSNMSPEDSSIYLCSVGTGDYGYTFGSGTRLTVV.

This clonotype was detected ten times or more. A junction boundary mismatches the germline segment, possibly from a read error. The chain links TRBV7-7 to TRBJ2-5, with 8 bases identical to TRBD2. The germline CDR1 and CDR2 sequences are SSHAT and FNYEAQ (reference sequence). This CDR3 has 18 residues. CDR3 coding DNA: TGTGCTAGCAGCTTAGGGTATACGAAGCGGGGGATCCAAGAGACCCAGTACTTC. Translating it yields CASSLGYTKRGIQETQYF.

This clonotype was found a few times. The chain carries TRBV11-2 and TRBJ2-3, with 8 bases that match TRBD2. The CDR3 is 18 residues long. Germline trimming cut 4 bases from V and 2 bases from J; bases unmatched to any gene: 14. The V gene's germline CDR1 is SGHAT and CDR2 FQNNGV. The CDR3 reads CASSSFAVAGGSTDTQYF. The CDR3 DNA reads TGTGCCAGCAGCTCATTCGCGGTGGCGGGAGGATCCACAGATACGCAGTATTTT.

In its sample, this clonotype was seen many times. This chain uses TRBV6-5 with TRBJ2-2; no firm D call. CDR1 is MNHEY, CDR2 SVGAGI, per germline. This CDR3 contains 14 residues. Trimming removed 0 bases at V and 4 bases at J, with 6 bases between. This chain's CDR3 is CASSYSTSTGELFF. The CDR3 region has the DNA TGTGCCAGCAGTTACTCGACATCCACCGGGGAGCTGTTTTTT.

Only a few counts were recorded for this clonotype. CDR3 loop: CASSFSVAGSGANVLTF. The DNA for the CDR3 is TGTGCCAGCAGTTTTTCCGTCGCGGGCTCTGGGGCCAACGTCCTGACTTTC. This chain uses TRBV27 with TRBJ2-6, with D maybe TRBD2 (5 bases). Trimming took 3 bases from V and 0 from J, leaving 12 bases between them. The CDR3 has 17 residues. Germline CDR1 MNHEY, CDR2 SMNVEV (reference sequence).

There are many counts of this clonotype. The chain combines TRBV5-1 with TRBJ2-1; 9 positions agree with TRBD2. Unmatched junction bases numbered 3, after V lost 0 bases and J lost 5 bases. CDR1 is SGHRS, CDR2 YFSETQ, per germline. CDR3 length equals 15 residues. The CDR3 spells CASSLEAGGHNEQFF. In DNA, the CDR3 is TGCGCCAGCAGCTTGGAAGCGGGGGGCCACAATGAGCAGTTCTTC.

This clonotype occurred many times. DNA for the CDR3: TGCGCCAGCAGCGTAACTAGAGATACGCAGTATTTT. Encoded protein: CASSVTRDTQYF. This chain joins TRBV5-1 and TRBJ2-3, with D possibly being TRBD2 (5 bases). V was pared by 4 bases and J by 5 bases, with 8 bases between. The CDR3 consists of 12 residues. Germline CDR1 is SGHRS and CDR2 is YFSETQ. The full variable domain, completed using reference TRBV5-1 and TRBJ2-3, is KAGVTQTPRYLIKTRGQQVTLSCSPISGHRSVSWYQQTPGQGLQFLFEYFSETQRNKGNFPGRFSGRQFSNSRSEMNVSTLELGDSALYLCASSVTRDTQYFGPGTRLTVL.

V and J are TRBV11-3 and TRBJ2-1; 7 positions match TRBD2. Trimming removed 4 bases from V and 7 bases from J; junction bases left unmatched: 7. This CDR3 comprises 14 residues. Germline-derived CDR1 and CDR2 are SGHNT and YENEEA. The chain's CDR3 is CASSSPRGSNEQFF. In DNA form, the CDR3 reads TGTGCCAGCAGCTCCCCGCGGGGGTCAAATGAGCAGTTCTTC.

This clonotype came up a few times. This sequence joins TRBV27 and TRBJ2-3; a weak D match, TRBD1 (5 bases). There are 12 residues in the CDR3. Germline CDR1 and CDR2: MNHEY and SMNVEV (reference sequence). Trimming shortened V by 4 bases and J by 6 bases, and 8 bases separated the two germline ends. CDR3 DNA sequence: TGTGCCAGCAGTTATAAGGGGGATACGCAGTATTTT. It codes for CASSYKGDTQYF.

The rearrangement joins TRBV12-3 or TRBV12-4 to TRBJ2-1, with unresolved D. This CDR3 is 15 amino acids long. Deletions cut 3 bases from V and 1 base from J, with 10 bases between. Here the CDR3 DNA reads TGTGCCAGCAGTTTTAATAAAATTTCCTACAATGAGCAGTTCTTC. Translation: CASSFNKISYNEQFF.

In this sample, this clonotype turned up many times. CDR3 amino acids: CASSQGSWGTQYF. CDR3 nucleotides: TGTGCCAGCAGCCAAGGCAGTTGGGGGACCCAGTACTTC. The chain combines TRBV14 with TRBJ2-5; the D is unclear. This CDR3 is 13 amino acids long. Germline CDR1 reads SGHDN; CDR2 reads FVKESK. Trimming removed 1 base from V and 7 bases from J, with 10 bases in between.

This clonotype was counted between two and nine times. The V and J genes are TRBV7-6 and TRBJ2-7; D might be TRBD2 (7 bases). The V end was cut by 2 bases, the J end by 5 bases, with 13 bases between. CDR3 length: 14 residues. Per the germline V gene, CDR1 is SGHVS and CDR2 is FNYEAQ. In DNA, the CDR3 is TGTGCCAGCAGCTTACGTGGGGGGGCTGACGAGCAGTACTTC. This codes for CASSLRGGADEQYF.

The sample holds many counts of this clonotype. V and J are TRBV6-1 and TRBJ2-5, with TRBD2 matching 7 bases. V dropped 8 bases and J dropped 1; count of bases not matched to a gene: 16. The CDR3 is 17 residues long. Germline lookup yields CDR1 MNHNS and CDR2 SASEGT. CDR3 loop: CASGPSIGGGIQETQYF. CDR3 DNA sequence: TGTGCCAGCGGCCCCTCTATAGGCGGGGGAATCCAAGAGACCCAGTACTTC.

This clonotype turned up a few times. The chain combines TRBV6-1 with TRBJ2-3; 13 bases line up with TRBD2. The CDR3 is made up of 17 amino acids. Germline-derived CDR1 and CDR2 are MNHNS and SASEGT. V was clipped by 4 bases and J by 6 bases; unmatched bases: 10. CDR3 bases: TGTGCCAGCAGTGCATTAGGACTAGCGGGAGCATCCGATACGCAGTATTTT. This sequence encodes CASSALGLAGASDTQYF.

The chain is built from TRBV14 and TRBJ1-1, with D maybe TRBD1 (5 bases). Trimming cost V 1 base and J 1 base, with 16 bases left between them. This CDR3 region has 17 residues. Per the germline V gene, CDR1 is SGHDN and CDR2 is FVKESK. CDR3 region: CASSQAAGGTPNTEAFF. The CDR3 DNA follows: TGTGCCAGCAGCCAAGCCGCGGGGGGGACGCCGAACACTGAAGCTTTCTTT.

This clonotype was observed many times. This chain connects TRBV20-1 to TRBJ2-1; D is tentatively TRBD1 or TRBD2 (7 bases each). V shed 6 bases and J shed 9 bases, with 24 bases lying between them. The CDR3 is 15 residues long. Germline V gene sequence: CDR1 DFQATT, CDR2 SNEGSKA (reference sequence). CDR3 sequence reads: CSAQPSRGRATEQFF. CDR3 sequence (DNA): TGCAGTGCGCAGCCAAGCAGGGGGAGGGCGACTGAGCAGTTCTTC.

The J gene is TRBJ2-2, the V gene TRBV29-1, with D possibly being TRBD1 (6 bases). This CDR3 is built from 15 residues. Deletions cut 2 bases from V and 0 bases from J, with 10 bases between. From germline, CDR1 is SQVTM and CDR2 ANQGSEA. CDR3 nucleotides: TGCAGCGTTGAACAGGGGAGTTCGAACACCGGGGAGCTGTTTTTT. Translating it yields CSVEQGSSNTGELFF.

This clonotype turned up a few times. This chain uses TRBV5-1 with TRBJ2-5; TRBD1 agrees at 8 bases. The length of the CDR3 is 15 residues. The junction had 7 bases not matched to a gene; V was cut back by 2 bases and J by 4 bases. Germline CDR1 SGHRS, CDR2 YFSETQ. The CDR3 sequence is CASSFSRGQGETQYF. The CDR3 DNA follows: TGCGCCAGCAGCTTCAGCAGGGGGCAAGGAGAGACCCAGTACTTC.